What follows are 12 T cell receptor beta chains derived from one specimen sequenced in a study of cytomegalovirus exposure and HLA in healthy donors. PCR amplification relied on 60 Vbeta primers (plus 13 Jbeta primers). Method: immunoSEQ multiplex PCR; TCRdb's copy keeps in-frame clones and lacks some. This sample has under 250,000 clones; 70% to 85% occur once, and the top ten carry about 1.7%. The sample was PBMCs. Receptors were obtained from a middle-aged man in good health and CMV-seronegative.

The chain employs TRBV6-5 and TRBJ1-1, with D perhaps matching TRBD1 (6 bases). Germline assignment: CDR1 MNHEY and CDR2 SVGAGI. The CDR3 covers 14 residues. With 6 bases removed from V and 1 base from J, the gap between germline ends came to 12 bases. The CDR3 protein is CASRPRGGNTEAFF. DNA of the CDR3: TGTGCCAGCAGACCGAGGGGGGGGAACACTGAAGCTTTCTTT.

V is TRBV9 and J is TRBJ1-5, with D possibly matching TRBD1 (6 bases). The V gene's germline CDR1 is SGDLS and CDR2 YYNGEE. This CDR3 region has 14 residues. Trimming took 3 bases from V and 7 from J, leaving 14 bases between them. Here the CDR3 reads CASSGGGGGQPQHF. As DNA, the CDR3 is TGTGCCAGCAGCGGAGGGGGGGGAGGGCAGCCCCAGCATTTT.

V is TRBV7-2 and J is TRBJ2-6, with 13 bases that match TRBD2. Germline CDR1 is SGHTA and CDR2 is FQGNSA. The CDR3 runs to 17 residues. With V trimmed by 1 base and J by 3 bases, 0 bases remained unmatched. CDR3 loop: CASSLGLAGGGANVLTF. DNA of the CDR3: TGTGCCAGCAGCTTAGGACTAGCGGGAGGTGGGGCCAACGTCCTGACTTTC.

The table lists this clone with a count of one. The V and J genes are TRBV7-8 and TRBJ2-7; TRBD1 aligns across 9 bases. V lost 4 bases to trimming and J lost 5 bases; unmatched junction nucleotides: 9. The germline CDR1 and CDR2 sequences are SGHVS and FQNEAQ. This CDR3 region has 15 residues. CDR3 in amino acids: CASSSTGTGSDEQYF. The CDR3 DNA reads TGTGCCAGCAGCTCGACCGGGACAGGGTCTGACGAGCAGTACTTC.

This clone was observed a single time. The V gene is TRBV18, the J gene TRBJ1-2; 9 bases are a match to TRBD1. Germline CDR1 is KGHSH and CDR2 is LQKENI. This CDR3 is 16 amino acids long. The J segment lost 0 bases and the V segment lost 2 bases, leaving 4 bases of the junction unmatched. CDR3: CASSPGRDRANYGYTF. CDR3 in DNA: TGTGCCAGCTCACCAGGGCGGGACAGGGCTAACTATGGCTACACCTTC.

The chain is built from TRBV9 and TRBJ2-1; 7 bases agree with TRBD1. Germline V gives CDR1 SGDLS, CDR2 YYNGEE. This CDR3 spans 14 amino acids. V dropped 0 bases and J dropped 6; count of bases not matched to a gene: 3. CDR3 protein: CASSVDPGGNEQFF. CDR3 nucleotides: TGTGCCAGCAGCGTAGATCCAGGGGGCAATGAGCAGTTCTTC.

The chain links TRBV5-1 to TRBJ2-4; 7 bases align to TRBD2. The CDR3 loop spans 13 amino acids. The ends lost 2 bases at V and 9 bases at J; junction bases unmatched: 5. CDR1 and CDR2 (germline): SGHRS, YFSETQ. CDR3 DNA: TGCGCCAGCAGCTTCGGGGAGGGCGGCATTCAGTACTTC. This translates into CASSFGEGGIQYF.

This clone was seen only once. The V gene is TRBV28, the J gene TRBJ1-2; no firm D call. Germline CDR1 MDHEN, CDR2 SYDVKM. This CDR3 is built from 15 residues. The V end lost 6 bases, the J end lost 8 bases, and 22 bases lay between the germline ends. CDR3: CASSSTERGVGGYTF. The CDR3 bases are TGTGCCAGCAGCTCTACCGAACGGGGAGTAGGAGGCTACACCTTC.

The chain has TRBV29-1 and TRBJ1-4; TRBD1 is a possible D gene (6 bases). The CDR3 has 16 amino acids. Deletions cut 6 bases from V and 3 bases from J, with 20 bases between. The V gene's germline CDR1 is SQVTM and CDR2 ANQGSEA. Here the CDR3 DNA reads TGCAGCGTAACAGGGAACTTGGGGAGTGCTAATGAAAAACTGTTTTTT. Its translation: CSVTGNLGSANEKLFF.

The chain joins TRBV5-4 to TRBJ1-3; D is perhaps TRBD1 (6 bases). Looked up from germline, CDR1 is SGHNT and CDR2 is YYREEE (reference sequence). This CDR3 contains 15 residues. The V end lost 4 bases, the J end lost 4 bases, and 15 bases lay between the germline ends. Written as DNA, the CDR3 is TGTGCCAGCAGCAAAACGGGGGGGGCGGGAAACACCATATATTTT. Translating gives CASSKTGGAGNTIYF.

V gene TRBV19 combines with J gene TRBJ1-2, with TRBD1 as a possible D gene (5 bases). The CDR3 contains 14 residues. Germline V gene sequence: CDR1 LNHDA, CDR2 SQIVND (reference sequence). Trimming pared 5 bases from V and 4 bases from J, leaving 14 bases between. Here the CDR3 DNA reads TGTGCCAGTAGTTCCGTTGACAGCTTCTATGGCTACACCTTC. This encodes CASSSVDSFYGYTF.

The chain joins TRBV28 to TRBJ2-1, with D possibly TRBD2 on 6 matching bases. V was pared by 8 bases and J by 8 bases, with 16 bases between. The CDR3 is 13 amino acids. In germline, CDR1 is MDHEN, CDR2 SYDVKM. The CDR3, as DNA: TGTGCCAGCCGGGACTCCACGCGCTATGAGCAGTTCTTC. Protein sequence: CASRDSTRYEQFF.